Below, 18 T cell receptor beta chains from the same sample are listed, as sequenced in a study of blood T cell repertoires in COVID-19. Produced via immunoSEQ multiplex PCR; TCRdb's table is partial and in-frame only. The sample shows about 170,000 clones, 88% of them seen only once. The source material was peripheral blood. These receptors all come from a man in his 60s with acute or convalescent COVID-19.

The chain employs TRBV29-1 and TRBJ1-2; D gene unclear. The V gene lost 0 bases and the J gene lost 7 bases, with 12 bases spanning the gap. This CDR3 region has 13 residues. Germline values: CDR1 SQVTM, CDR2 ANQGSEA. CDR3 DNA sequence: TGCAGCGTTGAAGATGTGGCGTCGGGTGGCTACACCTTC. This translates into CSVEDVASGGYTF.

This clone was found a few times. The genes are TRBV24-1 and TRBJ2-2; the D gene is possibly TRBD2 (6 bases). The CDR3 consists of 14 residues. Trimming took 10 bases from V and 0 from J, leaving 11 bases between them. Germline CDR1 reads KGHDR; CDR2 reads SFDVKD. In nucleotides, the CDR3 is TGTGCCACGGGAGGACGGACGAACACCGGGGAGCTGTTTTTT. Its translation: CATGGRTNTGELFF.

The CDR3 DNA reads as TGTGCCAGCAGCTACCAGAGACACTCAGATACGCAGTATTTT. Protein: CASSYQRHSDTQYF. The chain has TRBV11-2 and TRBJ2-3, with D unclear. The germline gives CDR1 SGHAT, CDR2 FQNNGV. This CDR3 comprises 14 residues. Between the trimmed V and J ends, which lost 4 bases and 4 bases, there was a span of 12 bases.

The chain couples TRBV5-5 to TRBJ1-6, with D uncertain. Germline CDR1 is SGHKS and CDR2 is YYEKEE (reference sequence). The CDR3 consists of 15 residues. V lost 0 bases, J lost 8 bases, and 12 bases lay in between. The DNA of the CDR3 is TGTGCCAGCAGCTTGGAAGCTTCGGGGTATTCACCCCTCCACTTT. This gives the protein CASSLEASGYSPLHF.

The V call is TRBV18, the J call TRBJ2-2, with TRBD1 matching over 8 bases. The CDR3 consists of 15 residues. V lost 5 bases, J lost 4 bases, and 6 bases stayed unmatched. Per the germline V gene, CDR1 is KGHSH and CDR2 is LQKENI. CDR3 in DNA: TGTGCCAGCTCAACCGGACAGGGCGGCACCGGGGAGCTGTTTTTT. This gives the protein CASSTGQGGTGELFF.

The V and J genes are TRBV11-2 and TRBJ1-1; 10 positions agree with TRBD1. The CDR3 loop spans 15 amino acids. Trimming took 0 bases from V and 8 from J; bases not matched to a gene: 6. Germline CDR1 is SGHAT and CDR2 is FQNNGV. The CDR3 reads CASSLDWGQGMEAFF. DNA for the CDR3: TGTGCCAGCAGCTTAGATTGGGGACAGGGGATGGAAGCTTTCTTT.

The chain links TRBV24-1 to TRBJ2-1, with D possibly being TRBD1 (6 bases). The CDR3 length is 16 residues. The germline V gene encodes CDR1 KGHDR and CDR2 SFDVKD. Trimming removed 3 bases at V and 0 bases at J, with 11 bases between. Here the CDR3 reads CATSDTGLSSYNEQFF. In DNA, the CDR3 is TGTGCCACCAGTGATACAGGGTTAAGCTCCTACAATGAGCAGTTCTTC.

The V call is TRBV7-2, the J call TRBJ2-2; 8 bases map to TRBD2. The CDR3 consists of 15 residues. The germline V gene has CDR1 SGHTA and CDR2 FQGNSA. J lost 5 bases, V lost 1 base, and 3 bases had no gene match. The CDR3 region has the DNA TGTGCCAGCAGCTTAGACGGGAGGGGGACCGGGGAGCTGTTTTTT. It specifies CASSLDGRGTGELFF.

V gene TRBV9 combines with J gene TRBJ1-1; no firm D call. V was trimmed by 3 bases and J by 8 bases, leaving 14 bases between them. Germline CDR1 reads SGDLS; CDR2 reads YYNGEE. The CDR3 extends over 13 amino acids. This chain's CDR3 is CASSGMTPGEAFF. CDR3 coding DNA: TGTGCCAGCAGCGGAATGACTCCCGGAGAAGCTTTCTTT.

The genes are TRBV19 and TRBJ1-2, with D maybe TRBD1 (5 bases). The V end was cut by 8 bases, the J end by 0 bases, with 13 bases between. There are 14 residues in the CDR3. From germline, CDR1 is LNHDA and CDR2 SQIVND (reference sequence). CDR3 coding DNA: TGTGCCAGTCTGTCCCCAGGGACTAACTATGGCTACACCTTC. Its protein product is CASLSPGTNYGYTF.

This sequence joins TRBV7-9 and TRBJ1-4, with D possibly TRBD1 on 5 matching bases. V was trimmed by 6 bases and J by 10 bases, leaving 12 bases between them. The CDR3 contains 12 residues. Per the germline V gene, CDR1 is SEHNR and CDR2 is FQNEAQ (reference sequence). The CDR3 DNA is TGTGCCAGCAGAAGGGGATCGGGAAAACTGTTTTTT. It codes for CASRRGSGKLFF.

This chain links TRBV24-1 with TRBJ2-3; TRBD2 is a possible D gene (6 bases). Trimming pared 1 base from V and 5 bases from J, leaving 12 bases between. This CDR3 has 15 residues. Germline CDR1 and CDR2: KGHDR and SFDVKD. This chain's CDR3 is CATSDFRRGVDTQYF. The CDR3 region has the DNA TGTGCCACCAGTGATTTTCGGAGGGGAGTAGATACGCAGTATTTT.

This chain connects TRBV5-1 to TRBJ2-3; D is ambiguous. V was clipped by 4 bases and J by 0 bases, with 6 bases between them. CDR3 size: 13 residues. CDR1 SGHRS and CDR2 YFSETQ come from the germline V gene. For the CDR3, the DNA is TGCGCCAGCAGCCATACTAGCACAGATACGCAGTATTTT. It translates to CASSHTSTDTQYF. Combining the CDR3 with reference TRBV5-1 and TRBJ2-3 gives the whole variable domain KAGVTQTPRYLIKTRGQQVTLSCSPISGHRSVSWYQQTPGQGLQFLFEYFSETQRNKGNFPGRFSGRQFSNSRSEMNVSTLELGDSALYLCASSHTSTDTQYFGPGTRLTVL.

This clone was detected only a few times. The J gene is TRBJ1-1, the V gene TRBV19, with 7 bases aligning to TRBD1. The CDR3 runs 14 residues. J lost 7 bases, V lost 3 bases, and 8 bases had no gene match. Germline assignment: CDR1 LNHDA and CDR2 SQIVND (reference sequence). The CDR3 bases are TGTGCCAGTAGTATCGGGACAGTCAGACTTGAAGCTTTCTTT. Amino acids: CASSIGTVRLEAFF.

The chain is built from TRBV5-6 and TRBJ2-2, with a weak D call TRBD2 (6 bases). Trimming pared 4 bases from V and 7 bases from J, leaving 14 bases between. From germline, CDR1 is SGHDT and CDR2 YYEEEE. The CDR3 runs 14 residues. The CDR3 here is CASSAGKNRGELFF. For the CDR3, the DNA is TGTGCCAGCAGCGCGGGAAAAAACCGCGGGGAGCTGTTTTTT.

The chain is built from TRBV30 and TRBJ1-3; D is possibly TRBD1 (6 bases). The CDR3 spans 15 residues. The V end lost 2 bases, the J end lost 0 bases, and 11 bases lay between the germline ends. Germline-derived CDR1 and CDR2 are GTSNPN and SVGIG (reference sequence). The CDR3 loop reads CAWSRQGLSGNTIYF. The DNA of the CDR3 is TGTGCCTGGAGTCGCCAGGGGCTCTCTGGAAACACCATATATTTT. Full variable domain (remainder filled in from reference TRBV30 and TRBJ1-3): SQTIHQWPATLVQPVGSPLSLECTVEGTSNPNLYWYRQAAGRGLQLLFYSVGIGQISSEVPQNLSASRPQDRQFILSSKKLLLSDSGFYLCAWSRQGLSGNTIYFGEGSWLTVV.

This clone showed up just once. The chain joins TRBV11-3 to TRBJ2-2, with D uncertain. The CDR3 has 14 residues. Looked up from germline, CDR1 is SGHNT and CDR2 is YENEEA. Trimming took off 4 bases at V and 0 bases at J, with 6 bases between the two ends. The CDR3, as DNA: TGTGCCAGCAGCTCACAGACGAACACCGGGGAGCTGTTTTTT. Translated, it gives CASSSQTNTGELFF.

This chain joins TRBV13 and TRBJ2-3; D uncertain. V was clipped by 0 bases and J by 0 bases, with 7 bases between them. CDR3 length: 15 amino acids. Germline V gene lookup returns CDR1 PRHDT and CDR2 FYEKMQ (reference sequence). Here the CDR3 reads CASSLGQSSTDTQYF. In DNA, the CDR3 is TGTGCCAGCAGCTTAGGCCAAAGCAGCACAGATACGCAGTATTTT.